This T cell receptor beta chain was sequenced for a study of T cell changes during pregnancy in multiple sclerosis. Profiling relied on immunoSEQ multiplex PCR, and the TCRdb table lists in-frame clones only, not all of them. The sample lists around 97,000 clones, about nine tenths occurring once. The sequencing here drew on peripheral blood, taken in the second trimester of pregnancy. The receptor was isolated from a female donor in good health, enrolled as a control in a pregnancy study.

CDR3 sequence (DNA): TGTGCCAGCAGGCAGGGGGCTGCCTCCTACGAGCAGTACTTC. It encodes CASRQGAASYEQYF. The chain employs TRBV6-5 and TRBJ2-7, with 8 positions matching TRBD1. Losses at the gene ends were 6 bases for V and 0 bases for J; bases not matched to a gene: 4. In germline, CDR1 is MNHEY, CDR2 SVGAGI. The CDR3 length is 14 residues.